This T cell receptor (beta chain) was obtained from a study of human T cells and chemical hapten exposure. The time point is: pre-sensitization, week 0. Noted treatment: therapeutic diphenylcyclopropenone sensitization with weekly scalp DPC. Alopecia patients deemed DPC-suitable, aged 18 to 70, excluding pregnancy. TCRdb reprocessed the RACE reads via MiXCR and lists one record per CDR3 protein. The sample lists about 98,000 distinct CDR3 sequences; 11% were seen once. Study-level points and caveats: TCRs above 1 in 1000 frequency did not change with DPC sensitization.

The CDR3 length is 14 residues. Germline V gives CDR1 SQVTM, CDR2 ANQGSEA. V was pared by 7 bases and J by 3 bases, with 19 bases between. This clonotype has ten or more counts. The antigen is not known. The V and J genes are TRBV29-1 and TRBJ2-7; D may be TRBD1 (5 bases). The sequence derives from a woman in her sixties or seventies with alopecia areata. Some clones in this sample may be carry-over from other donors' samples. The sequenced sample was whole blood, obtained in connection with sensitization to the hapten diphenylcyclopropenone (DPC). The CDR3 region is CSAVDRSSNYEQYF. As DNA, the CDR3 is TGCAGCGCCGTAGACAGATCAAGTAACTACGAGCAGTACTTC.